The 10 T cell receptor beta chains in this list originate from one sample, sequenced in a study of PD-L1 blockade in urothelial cancer (dated by TCRdb to 2017 to 2019). Library preparation used the immunoSEQ multiplex PCR assay. Drawn from immuneACCESS, this table holds only the in-frame rearrangements with V and J called that TCRdb kept. Clones are partly lost; checked studies trace under half to an unresolved V gene and leave the rest unexplained. This sample gives about 76,000 clones in total; 90% of them show up just once. Jointly, the top ten make up under 6% of the sample. This specimen's time point label, per the study, means: pretreatment peripheral blood. The source material was PBMCs, sampled around atezolizumab (anti-PD-L1) treatment. The receptors derive from a man aged 65 to 79 with urothelial cancer.

This clone has just one count. The V gene is TRBV11-2, the J gene TRBJ1-4; TRBD1 is a possible D gene (5 bases). Germline V lookup: CDR1 SGHAT, CDR2 FQNNGV. The germline V and J ends were trimmed by 5 bases and 5 bases, with 9 bases remaining between them. The CDR3 is made up of 13 amino acids. The CDR3 DNA reads as TGTGCCAGCAGCCTTTACAGGAATGAAAAACTGTTTTTT. Translated, it gives CASSLYRNEKLFF.

The CDR3, as DNA: TGTGCCTGGAGTGCGAGGGGGTCGAACACTGAAGCTTTCTTT. It is translated as CAWSARGSNTEAFF. The genes are TRBV30 and TRBJ1-1; perhaps TRBD1 as D (6 bases). The CDR3 runs 14 residues. V was cut by 1 base and J by 1 base, with 10 bases left in between. Per germline, CDR1 GTSNPN and CDR2 SVGIG (reference sequence).

V gene TRBV30 combines with J gene TRBJ2-3, with a possible D match to TRBD2 (5 bases). Looked up from germline, CDR1 is GTSNPN and CDR2 is SVGIG (reference sequence). CDR3 length: 12 amino acids. Trimming removed 2 bases at V and 6 bases at J, with 9 bases between. DNA of the CDR3: TGTGCCTGGAGTTTCTCGGGGGATACGCAGTATTTT. It is translated as CAWSFSGDTQYF.

The chain combines TRBV19 with TRBJ2-7; TRBD1 aligns across 7 bases. V shed 3 bases and J 7 bases; nucleotides not matched to a gene: 9. This CDR3 spans 14 amino acids. Germline V lookup: CDR1 LNHDA, CDR2 SQIVND (reference sequence). CDR3 region: CASSMRQGVGEQYF. Written as DNA, the CDR3 is TGTGCCAGTAGTATGAGGCAGGGGGTAGGAGAGCAGTACTTC. Together with reference TRBV19 and TRBJ2-7, the CDR3 gives the full variable domain: DGGITQSPKYLFRKEGQNVTLSCEQNLNHDAMYWYRQDPGQGLRLIYYSQIVNDFQKGDIAEGYSVSREKKESFPLTVTSAQKNPTAFYLCASSMRQGVGEQYFGPGTRLTVT.

The rearrangement uses TRBV19 and TRBJ1-1, with TRBD1 matching 7 bases. V lost 3 bases and J lost 3; bases outside the gene matches: 7. The CDR3 extends over 15 amino acids. Germline CDR1 and CDR2: LNHDA and SQIVND (reference sequence). CDR3 in amino acids: CASSILGGPDTEAFF. CDR3 bases: TGTGCCAGTAGTATTTTAGGGGGCCCGGACACTGAAGCTTTCTTT.

This chain connects TRBV28 to TRBJ2-2; D possibly corresponds to TRBD2 (7 bases). CDR1 is MDHEN and CDR2 is SYDVKM in the germline V gene. The CDR3 totals 17 residues. V was cut by 6 bases and J by 7 bases, with 24 bases left in between. The CDR3 DNA reads TGTGCCAGCAGATCATGGCGGGGAGGGGGAGCGGTCGGGGAGCTGTTTTTT. This codes for CASRSWRGGGAVGELFF.

The V and J genes are TRBV5-1 and TRBJ1-3; 8 nucleotides line up with TRBD1. The junction had 5 bases not matched to a gene; V was cut back by 5 bases and J by 4 bases. The CDR3 sequence is 14 residues long. CDR1 is SGHRS and CDR2 is YFSETQ in the germline V gene. The CDR3 DNA is TGCGCCAGCAGGCAACAGGGGGTAGGAAACACCATATATTTT. This gives the protein CASRQQGVGNTIYF.

The V and J genes are TRBV28 and TRBJ2-7; D might be TRBD2 (6 bases). CDR3 size: 15 residues. Trimming removed 7 bases from V and 3 bases from J, with 19 bases in between. In germline, CDR1 is MDHEN, CDR2 SYDVKM. In DNA, the CDR3 is TGTGCCAGCAATACCCCGGGACTCAGAATCTACGAGCAGTACTTC. Translating gives CASNTPGLRIYEQYF.

The chain employs TRBV5-4 and TRBJ1-4; weak D call: TRBD1 (5 bases). This CDR3 has 15 amino acids. CDR1 is SGHNT and CDR2 is YYREEE in the germline V gene (reference sequence). V lost 0 bases and J lost 8, with 14 bases in between. This CDR3 reads CASSLDGGSQEKLFF. The CDR3 DNA sequence: TGTGCCAGCAGCTTGGACGGGGGATCGCAGGAAAAACTGTTTTTT.

The genes are TRBV5-1 and TRBJ2-7; D unclear. The germline V gene has CDR1 SGHRS and CDR2 YFSETQ. The V end was cut by 2 bases, the J end by 0 bases, with 6 bases between. The CDR3 loop spans 13 amino acids. CDR3 in DNA: TGCGCCAGCAGCTTCTACCCCTCCTACGAGCAGTACTTC. Its protein product is CASSFYPSYEQYF. The full variable domain, completed using reference TRBV5-1 and TRBJ2-7, is KAGVTQTPRYLIKTRGQQVTLSCSPISGHRSVSWYQQTPGQGLQFLFEYFSETQRNKGNFPGRFSGRQFSNSRSEMNVSTLELGDSALYLCASSFYPSYEQYFGPGTRLTVT.